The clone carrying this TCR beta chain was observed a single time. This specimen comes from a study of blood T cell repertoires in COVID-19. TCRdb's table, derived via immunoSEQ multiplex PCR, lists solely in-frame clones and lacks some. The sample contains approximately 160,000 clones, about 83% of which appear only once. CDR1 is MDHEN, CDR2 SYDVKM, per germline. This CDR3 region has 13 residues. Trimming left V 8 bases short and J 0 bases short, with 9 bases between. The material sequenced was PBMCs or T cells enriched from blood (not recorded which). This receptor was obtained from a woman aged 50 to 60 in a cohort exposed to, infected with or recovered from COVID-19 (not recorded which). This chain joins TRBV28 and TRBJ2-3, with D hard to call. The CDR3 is CASAPTSTDTQYF. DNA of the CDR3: TGTGCCAGCGCCCCGACTAGCACAGATACGCAGTATTTT.